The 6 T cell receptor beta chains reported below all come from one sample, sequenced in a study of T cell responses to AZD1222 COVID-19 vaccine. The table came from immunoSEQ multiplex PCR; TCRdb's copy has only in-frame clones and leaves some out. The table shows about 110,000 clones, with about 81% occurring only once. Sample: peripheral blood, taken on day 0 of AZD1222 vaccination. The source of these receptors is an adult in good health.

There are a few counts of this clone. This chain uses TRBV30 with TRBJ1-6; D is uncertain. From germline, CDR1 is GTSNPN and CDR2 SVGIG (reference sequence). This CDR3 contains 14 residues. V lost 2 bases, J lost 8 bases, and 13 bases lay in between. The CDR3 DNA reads TGTGCCTGGAGTTACGGCGAGGGATATTCACCCCTCCACTTT. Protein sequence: CAWSYGEGYSPLHF.

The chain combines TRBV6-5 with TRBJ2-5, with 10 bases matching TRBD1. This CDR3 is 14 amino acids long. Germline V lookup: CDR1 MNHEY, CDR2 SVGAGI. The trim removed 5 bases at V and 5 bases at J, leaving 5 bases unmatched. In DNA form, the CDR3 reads TGTGCCAGCAGTCGGGACAGGGGATGGGAGACCCAGTACTTC. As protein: CASSRDRGWETQYF.

CDR3 in amino acids: CASSSKARGTGELFF. The DNA of the CDR3 is TGTGCCAGCAGCTCAAAGGCAAGGGGGACCGGGGAGCTGTTTTTT. The gene calls are TRBV7-3 and TRBJ2-2; D is possibly TRBD1 (6 bases). V was trimmed by 4 bases and J by 5 bases, leaving 14 bases between them. The CDR3 covers 15 residues. The germline gives CDR1 SGHTA, CDR2 FQGTGA. The full variable domain, rest sourced from reference TRBV7-3 and TRBJ2-2, is GAGVSQTPSNKVTEKGKYVELRCDPISGHTALYWYRQSLGQGPEFLIYFQGTGAADDSGLPNDRFFAVRPEGSVSTLKIQRTERGDSAVYLCASSSKARGTGELFFGEGSRLTVL.

DNA for the CDR3: TGTGCCAGCAGCAGAGTTACAGGGTTTCAGGGAGGCGGCTACACCTTC. As protein: CASSRVTGFQGGGYTF. The V gene is TRBV5-4, the J gene TRBJ1-2; tentative D call: TRBD1 (6 bases). There are 16 residues in the CDR3. V shed 4 bases and J shed 8 bases, with 24 bases lying between them. Germline CDR1 is SGHNT and CDR2 is YYREEE (reference sequence).

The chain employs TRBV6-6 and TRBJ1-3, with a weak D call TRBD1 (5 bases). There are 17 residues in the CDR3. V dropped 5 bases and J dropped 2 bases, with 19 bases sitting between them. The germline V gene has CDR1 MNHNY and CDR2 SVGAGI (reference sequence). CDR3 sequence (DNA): TGTGCCAGCAGTCTAGGAGACAGACGGGTTGCTGGAAACACCATATATTTT. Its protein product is CASSLGDRRVAGNTIYF.

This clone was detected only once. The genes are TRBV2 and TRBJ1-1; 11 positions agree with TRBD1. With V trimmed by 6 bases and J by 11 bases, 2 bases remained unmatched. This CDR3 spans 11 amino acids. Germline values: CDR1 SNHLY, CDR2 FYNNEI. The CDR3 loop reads CASSGQGAAFF. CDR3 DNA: TGTGCCAGCAGCGGACAGGGGGCGGCTTTCTTT.